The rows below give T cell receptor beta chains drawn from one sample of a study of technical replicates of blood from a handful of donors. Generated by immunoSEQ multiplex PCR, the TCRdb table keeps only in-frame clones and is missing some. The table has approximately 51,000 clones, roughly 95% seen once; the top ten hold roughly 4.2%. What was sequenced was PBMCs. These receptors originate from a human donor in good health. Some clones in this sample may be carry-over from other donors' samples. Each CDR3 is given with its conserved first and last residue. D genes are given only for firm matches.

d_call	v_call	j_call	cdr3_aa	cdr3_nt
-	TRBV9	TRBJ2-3	CASSPGSGWADTQYF	TGTGCCAGCAGCCCAGGGTCTGGTTGGGCAGATACGCAGTATTTT
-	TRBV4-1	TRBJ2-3	CASSQDAARDTQYF	TGCGCCAGCAGCCAAGATGCGGCCCGAGATACGCAGTATTTT
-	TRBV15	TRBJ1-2	CATSAAGGGYGYTF	TGTGCCACCAGCGCGGCCGGGGGGGGCTATGGCTACACCTTC
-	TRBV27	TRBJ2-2	CASSIDRNTGELFF	TGTGCCAGCAGCATTGACAGAAACACCGGGGAGCTGTTTTTT
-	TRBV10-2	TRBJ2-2	CASSPGGATGELFF	TGCGCCAGCAGCCCCGGGGGTGCCACCGGGGAGCTGTTTTTT
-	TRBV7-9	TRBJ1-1	CASSLEAQGAFF	TGTGCCAGCAGCTTAGAGGCTCAGGGAGCTTTCTTT
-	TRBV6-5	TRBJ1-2	CASSYGRDYGYTF	TGTGCCAGCAGTTACGGCAGGGACTATGGCTACACCTTC
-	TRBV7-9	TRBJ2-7	CASSPSLVLEQYF	TGTGCCAGCAGCCCGAGCTTGGTCCTCGAGCAGTACTTC
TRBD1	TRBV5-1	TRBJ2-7	CASSPGQASSYEQYF	TGCGCCAGCAGCCCGGGACAGGCAAGCTCCTACGAGCAGTACTTC
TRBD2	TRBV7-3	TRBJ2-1	CASSLFGGDRGEQFF	TGTGCCAGCAGCTTATTCGGGGGGGATCGCGGTGAGCAGTTCTTC
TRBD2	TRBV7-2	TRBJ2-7	CASSPGLAGSYEQYF	TGTGCCAGCAGCCCGGGACTAGCGGGCTCCTACGAGCAGTACTTC
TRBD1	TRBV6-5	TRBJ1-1	CASSSRQGRTEAFF	TGTGCCAGCAGTTCCCGACAGGGTAGGACTGAAGCTTTCTTT
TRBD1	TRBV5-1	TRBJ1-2	CASSTAPGQGASGGYTF	TGCGCCAGCAGCACCGCTCCGGGACAGGGGGCCTCGGGTGGCTACACCTTC
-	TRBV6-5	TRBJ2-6	CASRPDTGFTNVLTF	TGTGCCAGCAGACCCGATACCGGGTTCACCAACGTCCTGACTTTC